Shown below are 20 T cell receptor beta chains from a single sample sequenced in a study of beta chain features in type 1 diabetes. Sequenced material consisted of expressed TCRB transcripts (all of the isolated RNA was reverse transcribed). Repertoires were generated with immunoSEQ multiplex PCR, while TCRdb's copy carries only in-frame clones and drops some. The table includes over 700,000 clones, 17% detected once. The sample taken for sequencing was naive CD4+ T cells from blood. Receptors originate from a young woman in good health.

The chain employs TRBV6-5 and TRBJ1-2, with 7 nucleotides matching TRBD1. J lost 4 bases, V lost 0 bases, and 5 bases had no gene match. The CDR3 consists of 15 residues. The germline V gene has CDR1 MNHEY and CDR2 SVGAGI. The CDR3 is CASSYSFPGGYGYTF. CDR3 in DNA: TGTGCCAGCAGTTACTCGTTTCCAGGGGGCTATGGCTACACCTTC.

There are a few counts of this clone. The chain uses TRBV7-6 and TRBJ2-2, with D possibly matching TRBD2 (5 bases). V was trimmed by 5 bases and J by 4 bases, leaving 14 bases between them. Germline V gives CDR1 SGHVS, CDR2 FNYEAQ. CDR3 length: 15 residues. Written as DNA, the CDR3 is TGTGCCAGCAGCCTAGTAGAGGGCAGCACCGGGGAGCTGTTTTTT. It is translated as CASSLVEGSTGELFF.

The chain has TRBV5-4 and TRBJ2-7, with 12 bases lining up with TRBD2. CDR1 and CDR2 (germline): SGHNT, YYREEE (reference sequence). The CDR3 is 16 residues long. Germline trimming cut 3 bases from V and 6 bases from J; bases unmatched to any gene: 10. This chain's CDR3 is CASSSRRGTSGSEQYF. The CDR3 bases are TGTGCCAGCAGCTCCAGACGGGGGACTAGCGGGTCCGAGCAGTACTTC.

This clone was counted between two and nine times. V is TRBV5-8 and J is TRBJ1-2, with D possibly TRBD1 on 6 matching bases. The CDR3 is 17 amino acids. The V end was cut by 0 bases, the J end by 8 bases, with 23 bases between. Germline CDR1 and CDR2: SGHTS and YDEGEE. The CDR3 here is CASSLGGAPQYGRGYTF. CDR3 DNA sequence: TGTGCCAGCAGCTTGGGGGGGGCCCCTCAGTACGGACGGGGCTACACCTTC.

V is TRBV29-1 and J is TRBJ1-2; D is ambiguous. Trimming took 1 base from V and 7 from J, leaving 13 bases between them. Germline CDR1 reads SQVTM; CDR2 reads ANQGSEA. CDR3 length: 13 amino acids. The CDR3, as DNA: TGCAGCGTTGAAGTCACATCCGGAGTTGGCTACACCTTC. This encodes CSVEVTSGVGYTF. The full variable domain, rest sourced from reference TRBV29-1 and TRBJ1-2, is SAVISQKPSRDICQRGTSLTIQCQVDSQVTMMFWYRQQPGQSLTLIATANQGSEATYESGFVIDKFPISRPNLTFSTLTVSNMSPEDSSIYLCSVEVTSGVGYTFGSGTRLTVV.

This clone has more than one count but fewer than ten. The gene calls are TRBV7-2 and TRBJ2-3, with 8 bases that match TRBD2. Germline CDR1 and CDR2: SGHTA and FQGNSA. V was clipped by 2 bases and J by 1 base; unmatched bases: 2. This CDR3 is built from 15 residues. CDR3 nucleotide sequence: TGTGCCAGCAGCTTACTGGGACTAGGCACAGATACGCAGTATTTT. It is translated as CASSLLGLGTDTQYF. Full variable domain (rest looked up from reference TRBV7-2 and TRBJ2-3): GAGVSQSPSNKVTEKGKDVELRCDPISGHTALYWYRQSLGQGLEFLIYFQGNSAPDKSGLPSDRFSAERTGGSVSTLTIQRTQQEDSAVYLCASSLLGLGTDTQYFGPGTRLTVL.

This chain connects TRBV27 to TRBJ2-1; TRBD1 matches at 7 bases. The V segment lost 5 bases and the J segment 7 bases; nucleotides outside the gene matches: 8. The germline V gene has CDR1 MNHEY and CDR2 SMNVEV (reference sequence). The CDR3 has 14 amino acids. The CDR3 DNA is TGTGCCAGCAGTCCCCAGACAGGGTTGAATGAGCAGTTCTTC. It translates to CASSPQTGLNEQFF.

V gene TRBV5-1 combines with J gene TRBJ1-1, with 7 bases lining up with TRBD1. V was clipped by 5 bases and J by 1 base; unmatched bases: 5. Germline CDR1 SGHRS, CDR2 YFSETQ. The CDR3 is 14 residues long. CDR3: CASRPQGQNTEAFF. DNA for the CDR3: TGCGCCAGCAGACCACAGGGGCAGAACACTGAAGCTTTCTTT.

The CDR3 bases are TGTGCCAGCAGCTTAACGGGGAGAGCCGATACGCAGTATTTT. Translating it yields CASSLTGRADTQYF. The chain carries TRBV7-9 and TRBJ2-3; D is possibly TRBD2 (5 bases). The CDR3 runs 14 residues. Germline V gene lookup returns CDR1 SEHNR and CDR2 FQNEAQ (reference sequence). With 2 bases removed from V and 6 bases from J, the gap between germline ends came to 12 bases.

This sequence joins TRBV11-2 and TRBJ2-2, with 7 bases identical to TRBD1. J lost 1 base, V lost 5 bases, and 10 bases had no gene match. CDR3 size: 17 residues. Germline V gene sequence: CDR1 SGHAT, CDR2 FQNNGV. DNA for the CDR3: TGTGCCAGCAGCGCTTATCATGGGACAGAGAACACCGGGGAGCTGTTTTTT. It translates to CASSAYHGTENTGELFF.

This chain joins TRBV27 and TRBJ2-1; 10 bases agree with TRBD1. In germline, CDR1 is MNHEY, CDR2 SMNVEV (reference sequence). This CDR3 is 16 amino acids long. V lost 2 bases to trimming and J lost 8 bases; unmatched junction nucleotides: 9. CDR3 DNA: TGTGCCAGCAGTTTAGCAGGGACAGGGGATATCGATGAGCAGTTCTTC. Its protein product is CASSLAGTGDIDEQFF.

V and J are TRBV5-1 and TRBJ2-1; tentatively, D is TRBD1 or TRBD2 (5 bases each). Germline-derived CDR1 and CDR2 are SGHRS and YFSETQ. The CDR3 runs to 12 residues. Trimming left V 3 bases short and J 12 bases short, with 13 bases between. DNA of the CDR3: TGCGCCAGCAGCTCCCCCGGGACGACGCAGTTCTTC. Amino acid sequence: CASSSPGTTQFF.

V gene TRBV2 combines with J gene TRBJ2-2, with 12 bases identical to TRBD2. Germline CDR1 reads SNHLY; CDR2 reads FYNNEI. Unmatched junction bases numbered 7, after V lost 4 bases and J lost 7 bases. The CDR3 is 16 amino acids. For the CDR3, the DNA is TGTGCCAGCAGTGTGACTAGCGGGAGAGTAGGCGGGGAGCTGTTTTTT. It codes for CASSVTSGRVGGELFF.

The CDR3 bases are TGTGCCACTACCCCAGGGGCGATAAACACCGGGGAGCTGTTTTTT. It yields the protein CATTPGAINTGELFF. This rearrangement joins TRBV19 to TRBJ2-2; perhaps TRBD1 as D (6 bases). CDR1 is LNHDA and CDR2 is SQIVND in the germline V gene (reference sequence). The ends were cut back, 10 bases at V and 2 bases at J, with 17 bases in the middle. The CDR3 loop spans 15 amino acids.

V gene TRBV6-5 combines with J gene TRBJ1-5; the D gene is possibly TRBD1 (5 bases). The V end was cut by 8 bases, the J end by 0 bases, with 11 bases between. The CDR3 is 14 residues long. Germline CDR1 MNHEY, CDR2 SVGAGI. The chain's CDR3 is CASWGTYSNQPQHF. CDR3 bases: TGTGCCAGCTGGGGGACTTATAGCAATCAGCCCCAGCATTTT.

There are a few counts of this clone. The chain uses TRBV5-4 and TRBJ2-3; D may match TRBD1 or TRBD2 (5 bases each). CDR1 is SGHNT, CDR2 YYREEE, per germline (reference sequence). The CDR3 covers 14 residues. Trimming took 1 base from V and 6 from J, leaving 12 bases between them. The CDR3 region has the DNA TGTGCCAGCAGCTTGCGAGGGGAAGGGGATACGCAGTATTTT. Encoded protein: CASSLRGEGDTQYF.

The chain joins TRBV9 to TRBJ2-1; 9 nucleotides line up with TRBD2. Trimming at V came to 4 bases and at J to 6 bases, leaving 5 bases not matched to a gene. Germline V gives CDR1 SGDLS, CDR2 YYNGEE. The CDR3 is 14 amino acids. The CDR3 DNA follows: TGTGCCAGCAGCACGCGGGAGGGCCTCAATGAGCAGTTCTTC. This translates into CASSTREGLNEQFF.

The chain couples TRBV11-2 to TRBJ2-1; TRBD2 might be the D (5 bases). Germline lookup yields CDR1 SGHAT and CDR2 FQNNGV. CDR3 length: 11 amino acids. V was pared by 8 bases and J by 5 bases, with 7 bases between. DNA for the CDR3: TGTGCCAGCGGACTTCACAATGAGCAGTTCTTC. Protein: CASGLHNEQFF.

This clone showed up just a few times. The identical CDR3 is also encoded by other nucleotide sequences in the sample. The genes are TRBV5-1 and TRBJ2-7; 10 nucleotides agree with TRBD1. J lost 4 bases, V lost 7 bases, and 8 bases had no gene match. There are 14 residues in the CDR3. CDR1 SGHRS and CDR2 YFSETQ come from the germline V gene. The CDR3 bases are TGCGCCAGCGGTCCGGGACAGGGGTTGTACGAGCAGTACTTC. Amino acids: CASGPGQGLYEQYF.

This sequence joins TRBV27 and TRBJ2-7; 7 bases are a match to TRBD1. Trimming cost V 1 base and J 4 bases; bases outside gene matches: 4. This CDR3 has 14 amino acids. The germline V gene has CDR1 MNHEY and CDR2 SMNVEV (reference sequence). The CDR3 DNA reads TGTGCCAGCAGTTTATTAAGGGGGCCGTACGAGCAGTACTTC. The encoded protein is CASSLLRGPYEQYF.